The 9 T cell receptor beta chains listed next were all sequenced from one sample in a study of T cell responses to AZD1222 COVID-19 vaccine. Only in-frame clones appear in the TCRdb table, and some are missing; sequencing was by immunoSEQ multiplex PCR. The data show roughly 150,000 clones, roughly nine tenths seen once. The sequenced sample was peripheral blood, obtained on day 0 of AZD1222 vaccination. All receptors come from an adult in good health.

The CDR3 region has the DNA TGTGCCAGCAGCTTAGCGGGTGGTGGAGGAGTTAGCAATCAGCCCCAGCATTTT. Amino acids: CASSLAGGGGVSNQPQHF. The V call is TRBV7-9, the J call TRBJ1-5; no firm D call. Germline CDR1 SEHNR, CDR2 FQNEAQ (reference sequence). This CDR3 contains 18 residues. The germline V and J ends were trimmed by 0 bases and 0 bases, with 15 bases remaining between them.

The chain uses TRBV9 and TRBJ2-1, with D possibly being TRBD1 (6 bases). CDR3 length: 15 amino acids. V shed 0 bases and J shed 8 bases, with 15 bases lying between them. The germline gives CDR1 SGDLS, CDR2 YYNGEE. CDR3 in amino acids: CASSVAPQGFDEQFF. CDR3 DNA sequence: TGTGCCAGCAGCGTAGCGCCACAGGGATTCGATGAGCAGTTCTTC.

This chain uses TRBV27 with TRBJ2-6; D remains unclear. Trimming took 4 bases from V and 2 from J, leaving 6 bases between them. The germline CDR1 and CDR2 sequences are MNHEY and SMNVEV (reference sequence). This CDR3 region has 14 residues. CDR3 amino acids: CASSYSPGANVLTF. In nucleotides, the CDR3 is TGTGCCAGCAGTTATTCCCCTGGGGCCAACGTCCTGACTTTC.

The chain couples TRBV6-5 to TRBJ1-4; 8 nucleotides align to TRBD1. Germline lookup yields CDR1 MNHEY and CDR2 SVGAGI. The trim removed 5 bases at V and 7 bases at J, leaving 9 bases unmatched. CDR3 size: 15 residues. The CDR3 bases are TGTGCCAGCAGTAGTTTTCAGGGGGCAAGTGAAAAACTGTTTTTT. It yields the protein CASSSFQGASEKLFF.

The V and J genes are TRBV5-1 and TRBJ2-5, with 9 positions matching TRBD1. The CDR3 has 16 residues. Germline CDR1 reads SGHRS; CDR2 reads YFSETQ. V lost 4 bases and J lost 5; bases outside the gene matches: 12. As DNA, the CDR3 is TGCGCCAGCAGCAGAAACCGGGACAGGGTTTTCGAGACCCAGTACTTC. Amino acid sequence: CASSRNRDRVFETQYF. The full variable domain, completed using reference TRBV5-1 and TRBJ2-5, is KAGVTQTPRYLIKTRGQQVTLSCSPISGHRSVSWYQQTPGQGLQFLFEYFSETQRNKGNFPGRFSGRQFSNSRSEMNVSTLELGDSALYLCASSRNRDRVFETQYFGPGTRLLVL.

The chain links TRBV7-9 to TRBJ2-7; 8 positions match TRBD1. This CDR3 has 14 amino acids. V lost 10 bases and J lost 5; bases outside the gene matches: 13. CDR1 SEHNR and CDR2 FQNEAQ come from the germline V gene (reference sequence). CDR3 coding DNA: TGTGCCACCGACGCTAGACAGGGGTTGGACGAGCAGTACTTC. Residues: CATDARQGLDEQYF.

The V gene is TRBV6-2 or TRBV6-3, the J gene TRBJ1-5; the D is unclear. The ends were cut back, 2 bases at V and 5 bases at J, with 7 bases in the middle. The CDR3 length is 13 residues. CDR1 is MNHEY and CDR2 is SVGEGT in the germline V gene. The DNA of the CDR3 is TGTGCCAGCAGTTACGTTGCGGATCAGCCCCAGCATTTT. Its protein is CASSYVADQPQHF.

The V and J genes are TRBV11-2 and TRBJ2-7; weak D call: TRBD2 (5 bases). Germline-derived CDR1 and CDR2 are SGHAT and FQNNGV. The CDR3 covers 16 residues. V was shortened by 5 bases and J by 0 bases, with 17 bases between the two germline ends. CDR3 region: CASSLLAPMSSYEQYF. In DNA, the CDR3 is TGTGCCAGCAGCCTCTTAGCGCCGATGAGCTCCTACGAGCAGTACTTC.

The CDR3 coding sequence is TGTGCCTGGAGTGTATGGTCCAATGAGCAGTTCTTC. Encoded protein: CAWSVWSNEQFF. The rearrangement uses TRBV30 and TRBJ2-1; D is unresolved. Germline CDR1 GTSNPN, CDR2 SVGIG (reference sequence). The CDR3 length is 12 residues. Between the trimmed V and J ends, which lost 0 bases and 6 bases, there was a span of 6 bases.